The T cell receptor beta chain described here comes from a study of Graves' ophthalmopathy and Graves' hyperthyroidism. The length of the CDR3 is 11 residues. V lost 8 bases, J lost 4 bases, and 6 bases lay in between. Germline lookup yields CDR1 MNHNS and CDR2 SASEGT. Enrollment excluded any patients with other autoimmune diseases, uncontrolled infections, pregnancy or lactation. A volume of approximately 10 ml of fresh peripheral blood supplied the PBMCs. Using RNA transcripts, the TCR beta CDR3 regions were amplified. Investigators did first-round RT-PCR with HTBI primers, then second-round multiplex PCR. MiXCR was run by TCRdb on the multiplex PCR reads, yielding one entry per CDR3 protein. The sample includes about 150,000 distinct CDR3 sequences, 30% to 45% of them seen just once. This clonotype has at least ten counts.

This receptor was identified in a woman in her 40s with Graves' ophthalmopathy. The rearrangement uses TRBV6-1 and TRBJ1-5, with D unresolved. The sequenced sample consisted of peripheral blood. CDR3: CASGRNQPQHF. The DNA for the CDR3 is TGTGCCAGCGGAAGGAATCAGCCCCAGCATTTT.